Following are 26 T cell receptor beta chains from one sample sequenced in a study of T-cell memory formation after mild COVID-19. TCRdb reprocessed the 5' RACE reads with MiXCR, giving one entry per CDR3 protein. The sample carries 150,000 to 200,000 distinct CDR3 sequences, roughly 28% recorded once. The sequencing sample was made of PBMCs or a T cell subset sorted from them (not recorded which). These receptors all stem from an adult woman who had mild COVID-19 (a few samples of this study predate the infection). Cell type and time point are not known.

This clonotype was seen a few times. V gene TRBV6-1 combines with J gene TRBJ2-7; D is possibly TRBD1 or TRBD2 (5 bases each). The length of the CDR3 is 12 residues. Germline CDR1 and CDR2: MNHNS and SASEGT. Trimming stripped 2 bases from V and 5 bases from J, with 7 bases between. DNA of the CDR3: TGTGCCAGCAGTGAATGGGGGAACGAGCAGTACTTC. It translates to CASSEWGNEQYF.

J is TRBJ1-6 and V is TRBV2; tentatively, D is TRBD1 (6 bases). CDR3 size: 15 residues. The germline V gene has CDR1 SNHLY and CDR2 FYNNEI. V was shortened by 3 bases and J by 8 bases, with 14 bases between the two germline ends. CDR3 amino acids: CASSDRDGTYSPLHF. The CDR3 DNA reads as TGTGCCAGCAGTGACCGGGACGGGACATATTCACCCCTCCACTTT.

This clonotype was seen only a few times. The gene calls are TRBV20-1 and TRBJ2-1; D gene unclear. Germline V gene lookup returns CDR1 DFQATT and CDR2 SNEGSKA (reference sequence). This CDR3 has 12 residues. V shed 4 bases and J shed 4 bases, with 8 bases lying between them. The CDR3 loop is CSAKNPYNEQFF. CDR3 in DNA: TGCAGTGCTAAAAACCCGTACAATGAGCAGTTCTTC.

This chain connects TRBV10-3 to TRBJ2-2; D perhaps matches TRBD1 (6 bases). This CDR3 region has 15 residues. V was shortened by 2 bases and J by 1 base, with 8 bases between the two germline ends. Germline V gene lookup returns CDR1 ENHRY and CDR2 SYGVKD. The CDR3 DNA sequence: TGTGCCATCAGTGAGGGACAGCGGAACACCGGGGAGCTGTTTTTT. This encodes CAISEGQRNTGELFF.

The genes are TRBV20-1 and TRBJ2-5; 10 positions match TRBD2. The CDR3 runs 14 residues. Germline V gene lookup returns CDR1 DFQATT and CDR2 SNEGSKA (reference sequence). V lost 4 bases and J lost 4; bases outside the gene matches: 6. CDR3 loop: CSAKDSGGRETQYF. DNA for the CDR3: TGCAGTGCTAAAGATAGCGGGGGGCGAGAGACCCAGTACTTC.

This clonotype was seen only a few times. The chain joins TRBV9 to TRBJ2-2; 8 nucleotides match TRBD2. The trim removed 0 bases at V and 1 base at J, leaving 5 bases unmatched. Germline assignment: CDR1 SGDLS and CDR2 YYNGEE. CDR3 length equals 17 residues. The CDR3 region has the DNA TGTGCCAGCAGCGTAGCAAAGAGCGGGGGGAACACCGGGGAGCTGTTTTTT. It codes for CASSVAKSGGNTGELFF.

J is TRBJ2-5 and V is TRBV7-3, with D uncertain. V dropped 2 bases and J dropped 2 bases, with 9 bases sitting between them. Germline CDR1 reads SGHTA; CDR2 reads FQGTGA. The CDR3 loop spans 14 amino acids. CDR3 DNA: TGTGCCAGCAGCTTAGATTCGCATCAAGAGACCCAGTACTTC. Its translation: CASSLDSHQETQYF.

Ten or more counts support this clonotype. This sequence joins TRBV20-1 and TRBJ1-1, with 8 bases aligning to TRBD1. Trimming cost V 6 bases and J 4 bases; bases outside gene matches: 1. The CDR3 contains 11 residues. Germline-derived CDR1 and CDR2 are DFQATT and SNEGSKA (reference sequence). Written as DNA, the CDR3 is TGCAGTGCAACAGGGGGCACTGAAGCTTTCTTT. This translates into CSATGGTEAFF.

This clonotype has only a few counts. The rearrangement links TRBV12-5 to TRBJ2-3, with TRBD2 identical over 7 bases. The CDR3 has 15 amino acids. In germline, CDR1 is LGHNT, CDR2 FRNRAP. Trimming at V came to 5 bases and at J to 2 bases, leaving 7 bases not matched to a gene. The DNA of the CDR3 is TGTGCTAGTGGTCCCCACGGGGACTACACAGATACGCAGTATTTT. As protein: CASGPHGDYTDTQYF.

The rearrangement links TRBV6-2 or TRBV6-3 to TRBJ1-5, with D uncertain. Trimming left V 2 bases short and J 4 bases short, with 12 bases between. Per germline, CDR1 MNHEY and CDR2 SVGEGT. The CDR3 length is 15 residues. The chain's CDR3 is CASSYLGVRNQPQHF. CDR3 nucleotides: TGTGCCAGCAGTTACCTCGGGGTTCGGAATCAGCCCCAGCATTTT.

This clonotype was counted a few times. This chain links TRBV4-1 with TRBJ1-1; TRBD1 is a possible D gene (5 bases). CDR3 size: 18 residues. The germline V gene has CDR1 MGHRA and CDR2 YSYEKL. The V and J ends lost 0 bases and 0 bases respectively, with 17 bases between them. Here the CDR3 DNA reads TGCGCCAGCAGCCAAGATATGGCAGGGAACCTCATGAACACTGAAGCTTTCTTT. Translating gives CASSQDMAGNLMNTEAFF.

The rearrangement joins TRBV25-1 to TRBJ2-7; D remains ambiguous. This CDR3 contains 13 residues. Deletions cut 4 bases from V and 3 bases from J, with 10 bases between. Germline V lookup: CDR1 MGHDK, CDR2 SYGVNS. The CDR3 region has the DNA TGTGCCAGCAGTGGGGCAAATATCTACGAGCAGTACTTC. Protein sequence: CASSGANIYEQYF.

This chain links TRBV5-1 with TRBJ2-3; TRBD2 agrees at 8 bases. The CDR3 totals 14 residues. The V and J ends lost 4 bases and 4 bases, in that order; junction bases with no gene match: 5. CDR1 and CDR2 (germline): SGHRS, YFSETQ. The CDR3 here is CASSAGGGADTQYF. CDR3 coding DNA: TGCGCCAGCAGCGCGGGAGGAGGGGCAGATACGCAGTATTTT.

The chain has TRBV13 and TRBJ1-1; possibly TRBD1 for D (5 bases). V was shortened by 5 bases and J by 1 base, with 14 bases between the two germline ends. This CDR3 spans 15 amino acids. CDR1 PRHDT and CDR2 FYEKMQ come from the germline V gene (reference sequence). The CDR3 coding sequence is TGTGCCAGCAGCCCCGGTGCAGGGACGAACACTGAAGCTTTCTTT. Translation: CASSPGAGTNTEAFF.

This clonotype appeared a few times. The chain uses TRBV5-1 and TRBJ2-1; 9 bases match TRBD2. The CDR3 totals 13 residues. The ends lost 3 bases at V and 15 bases at J; junction bases unmatched: 10. CDR1 SGHRS and CDR2 YFSETQ come from the germline V gene. Here the CDR3 reads CASSSITAGGSFF. The CDR3 nucleotides are TGCGCCAGCAGCTCGATCACAGCGGGAGGCTCGTTCTTC.

This clonotype turned up a few times. The chain employs TRBV29-1 and TRBJ2-5, with D unresolved. The V gene's germline CDR1 is SQVTM and CDR2 ANQGSEA. V gave up 7 bases and J gave up 2 bases, with 5 bases separating them. This CDR3 has 10 amino acids. CDR3 DNA: TGCAGCGGCGTACAAGAGACCCAGTACTTC. Its translation is CSGVQETQYF.

DNA of the CDR3: TGTGCCAGCAGCCAAGCTCCGGGACGGACCTACGAGCAGTACTTC. Residues: CASSQAPGRTYEQYF. V gene TRBV3-1 combines with J gene TRBJ2-7; D may correspond to TRBD1 or TRBD2 (5 bases each). Trimming shortened V by 1 base and J by 2 bases, and 12 bases separated the two germline ends. Germline values: CDR1 LGHDT, CDR2 YNNKEL (reference sequence). The CDR3 contains 15 residues.

V and J are TRBV7-3 and TRBJ2-1; weak D call: TRBD2 (5 bases). The germline V gene has CDR1 SGHTA and CDR2 FQGTGA. There are 14 residues in the CDR3. V gave up 1 base and J gave up 6 bases, with 10 bases separating them. The CDR3 DNA follows: TGTGCCAGCAGCTTAATACGGACTTTCAATGAGCAGTTCTTC. Amino acid sequence: CASSLIRTFNEQFF.

The rearrangement links TRBV29-1 to TRBJ2-7; tentative D call: TRBD1 (5 bases). The length of the CDR3 is 14 residues. V was trimmed by 4 bases and J by 1 base, leaving 14 bases between them. Germline V gene sequence: CDR1 SQVTM, CDR2 ANQGSEA. CDR3 nucleotide sequence: TGCAGCGTTGTTATCGTGGCAGGGTCCTACGAGCAGTACTTC. Translated: CSVVIVAGSYEQYF.

V is TRBV7-7 and J is TRBJ1-5; 7 bases agree with TRBD1. Germline CDR1 SSHAT, CDR2 FNYEAQ (reference sequence). With 5 bases clipped from V and 7 bases from J, the junction kept 17 bases outside the gene matches. This CDR3 comprises 17 residues. CDR3 coding DNA: TGTGCCAGCAGCCATATAGTCCGCAACAGGGGAGTACAGCCCCAGCATTTT. Translating gives CASSHIVRNRGVQPQHF.

The CDR3 nucleotides read TGTGCCAGCGCTTTGCCAGCCTACTCCTACGAGCAGTACTTC. Translated, it gives CASALPAYSYEQYF. J is TRBJ2-7 and V is TRBV6-1, with unresolved D. The CDR3 is 14 residues long. Germline CDR1 reads MNHNS; CDR2 reads SASEGT. V lost 8 bases, J lost 0 bases, and 14 bases lay in between.

The chain carries TRBV3-2 and TRBJ2-7; the table's TRBD2 call for D was not verified on the DNA. TRBV3-2 is reported as a pseudogene. The CDR3 covers 15 residues. CDR3 region: CASSQGGAGVHEQYF. CDR3 in DNA: TGTGCCAGCAGCCAAGGCGGAGCGGGAGTGCACGAGCAGTACTTC.

This clonotype appeared a few times. The V call is TRBV4-3, the J call TRBJ2-7; 7 nucleotides line up with TRBD1. The V gene end was trimmed by 4 bases and the J gene end by 6 bases; junction bases not matched to a gene: 6. Germline lookup yields CDR1 LGHNA and CDR2 YSLEER. This CDR3 contains 13 residues. The CDR3 loop reads CASSRDRVSEQYF. The DNA of the CDR3 is TGCGCCAGCAGCCGCGACAGGGTCAGCGAGCAGTACTTC.

The chain combines TRBV3-1 with TRBJ2-1, with a weak D call TRBD2 (6 bases). CDR1 and CDR2 from the germline V gene are LGHDT and YNNKEL (reference sequence). This CDR3 is built from 15 residues. Trimming took off 0 bases at V and 8 bases at J, with 14 bases between the two ends. The DNA of the CDR3 is TGTGCCAGCAGCCAAGATCCCGGGACGGGAGATGAGCAGTTCTTC. Translating gives CASSQDPGTGDEQFF.

J is TRBJ2-1 and V is TRBV5-1; 9 nucleotides agree with TRBD2. Germline CDR1 SGHRS, CDR2 YFSETQ. V shed 6 bases, J shed 7 bases, and the junction held 8 bases outside the gene matches. The length of the CDR3 is 14 residues. The CDR3 DNA is TGCGCCAGCACGGCGGGGGGGCCGAGGAATGAGCAGTTCTTC. It specifies CASTAGGPRNEQFF.

This clonotype has just a few counts. The chain recombines TRBV20-1 with TRBJ1-2; D uncertain. The CDR3 contains 13 residues. Deletions cut 0 bases from V and 7 bases from J, with 12 bases between. The germline gives CDR1 DFQATT, CDR2 SNEGSKA (reference sequence). CDR3 sequence (DNA): TGCAGTGCTAGAGATCGAAACGAAATTGGCTACACCTTC. Residues: CSARDRNEIGYTF.